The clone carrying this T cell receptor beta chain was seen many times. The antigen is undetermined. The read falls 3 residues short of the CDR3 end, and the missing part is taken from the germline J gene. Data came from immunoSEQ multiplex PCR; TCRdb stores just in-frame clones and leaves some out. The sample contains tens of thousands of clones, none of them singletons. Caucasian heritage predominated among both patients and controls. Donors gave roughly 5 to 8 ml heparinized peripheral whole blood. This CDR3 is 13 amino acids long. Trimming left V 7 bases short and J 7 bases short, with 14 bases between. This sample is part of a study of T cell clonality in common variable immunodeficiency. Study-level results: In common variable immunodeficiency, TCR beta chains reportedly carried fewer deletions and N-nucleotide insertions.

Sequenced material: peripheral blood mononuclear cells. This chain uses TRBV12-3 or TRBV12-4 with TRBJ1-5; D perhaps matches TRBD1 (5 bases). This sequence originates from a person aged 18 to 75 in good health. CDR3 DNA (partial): TGTGCCAGCACCCGTGGGGGGGTACAGCCC. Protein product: CASTRGGVQP. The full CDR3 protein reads CASTRGGVQPQHF.